A selection of T cell receptor beta chains follows, all from one sample in a study of cytomegalovirus exposure and HLA in healthy donors. Assay used: immunoSEQ multiplex PCR; TCRdb lists only in-frame clones, some missing. The sample records fewer than 200,000 clones, approximately 78% being singletons. The sequenced sample consisted of PBMCs. The receptors come from a human donor in good health. Both conserved end residues are part of each CDR3. The order of the fields is clone size, V gene, D gene, J gene, CDR3 protein, CDR3 DNA. The D gene is left open where the match is weak. Expanded clones get a size class; other rows say once, few or many, or leave the size out.

-	TRBV9	-	TRBJ2-5	CASSFRAKETQYF	TGTGCCAGCAGCTTCAGGGCAAAAGAGACCCAGTACTTC
few	TRBV30	TRBD1	TRBJ1-5	CAWNDRENQPQHF	TGTGCCTGGAACGACAGGGAAAATCAGCCCCAGCATTTT
-	TRBV6-6	TRBD1	TRBJ1-2	CASSSSGTGGF	TGTGCCAGCAGTTCCTCCGGGACAGGGGGTTTC
-	TRBV7-2	TRBD1	TRBJ2-1	CASSFRGQVNNEQFF	TGTGCCAGCAGCTTTAGGGGGCAGGTGAACAATGAGCAGTTCTTC
-	TRBV13	TRBD2	TRBJ2-5	CASSPGLAGPYF	TGTGCCAGCAGCCCGGGACTAGCGGGGCCGTACTTC
-	TRBV11-2	TRBD1	TRBJ2-7	CASSLERDRVHEQYF	TGTGCCAGCAGCTTGGAGAGGGACAGGGTCCACGAGCAGTACTTC
-	TRBV7-9	TRBD1	TRBJ2-3	CASSTTGIGVSTDTQYF	TGTGCCAGCAGCACGACAGGGATCGGGGTTAGCACAGATACGCAGTATTTT
-	TRBV19	-	TRBJ1-5	CASSMGQGRNQPQHF	TGTGCCAGTAGTATGGGGCAGGGAAGAAACCAGCCCCAGCATTTT
-	TRBV11-2	TRBD2	TRBJ2-1	CASSLGVGGANEQFF	TGTGCCAGCAGCTTAGGCGTCGGGGGGGCCAATGAGCAGTTCTTC
-	TRBV5-1	-	TRBJ1-6	CASSAQGTRNSPLHF	TGCGCCAGCAGCGCACAGGGTACCCGTAATTCACCCCTCCACTTT
once	TRBV7-2	-	TRBJ1-1	CASSLGGGLTEAFF	TGTGCCAGCAGCCTCGGTGGGGGCCTCACTGAAGCTTTCTTT
-	TRBV7-2	TRBD2	TRBJ2-5	CASSLENFLSGGYQETQYF	TGTGCCAGCAGCTTAGAAAACTTCTTGAGCGGGGGGTACCAAGAGACCCAGTACTTC
-	TRBV7-9	TRBD2	TRBJ2-4	CASSPLSGGSKNIQYF	TGTGCCAGCAGCCCTCTTAGCGGGGGTAGTAAAAACATCCAGTACTTC
-	TRBV5-1	-	TRBJ2-5	CASSLVGGQETQYF	TGCGCCAGCAGCTTGGTGGGGGGTCAAGAGACCCAGTACTTC
-	TRBV30	-	TRBJ1-3	CAWSVGGSGNTIYF	TGTGCCTGGAGTGTAGGGGGCTCTGGAAACACCATATATTTT
-	TRBV19	-	TRBJ1-5	CASSMSDQPQHF	TGTGCCAGTAGTATGTCGGATCAGCCCCAGCATTTT
-	TRBV5-1	TRBD1	TRBJ1-1	CASSTRTGDGNTEAFF	TGCGCCAGCAGCACCCGAACAGGGGATGGGAACACTGAAGCTTTCTTT
-	TRBV11-2	-	TRBJ1-4	CASSLDLAGSWYEKLFF	TGTGCCAGCAGCTTAGATCTGGCAGGGTCTTGGTACGAAAAACTGTTTTTT
-	TRBV6-5	-	TRBJ1-1	CASSRPRTEAFF	TGTGCCAGCAGCCGCCCGAGGACTGAAGCTTTCTTT
-	TRBV5-6	-	TRBJ2-7	CASSLGGGPREQYF	TGTGCCAGCAGCTTGGGGGGGGGCCCTCGCGAGCAGTACTTC
-	TRBV5-1	-	TRBJ1-1	CASSLGRGTEAFF	TGCGCCAGCAGCCTCGGAAGGGGTACTGAAGCTTTCTTT
-	TRBV18	TRBD2	TRBJ2-7	CASSPSTRGFYEQYF	TGTGCCAGCTCACCATCAACGCGGGGGTTCTACGAGCAGTACTTC
-	TRBV25-1	TRBD1	TRBJ1-4	CASSKTGWQGATNEKLFF	TGTGCCAGCAGTAAAACGGGGTGGCAGGGGGCAACTAATGAAAAACTGTTTTTT
-	TRBV7-2	TRBD2	TRBJ2-1	CASSLGGGDEQFF	TGTGCCAGCAGCCTGGGCGGGGGAGATGAGCAGTTCTTC
-	TRBV19	-	TRBJ2-1	CASSGTLYNEQFF	TGTGCCAGTAGCGGGACTCTCTACAATGAGCAGTTCTTC
-	TRBV5-1	TRBD2	TRBJ2-3	CASSLTSGTDTQYF	TGCGCCAGCAGCTTGACTAGCGGCACAGATACGCAGTATTTT
few	TRBV13	-	TRBJ2-7	CASSSRVARYEQYF	TGTGCCAGCAGCTCCCGGGTGGCGAGGTACGAGCAGTACTTC
-	TRBV19	TRBD2	TRBJ2-7	CASNIGGGFDEQYF	TGTGCCAGTAATATTGGCGGGGGTTTTGACGAGCAGTACTTC
-	TRBV30	TRBD1	TRBJ2-7	CAWSPRTGDEQYF	TGTGCCTGGAGTCCTCGGACAGGGGACGAGCAGTACTTC
-	TRBV30	TRBD1	TRBJ2-5	CAWAGGAGETQYF	TGTGCCTGGGCAGGGGGCGCGGGGGAGACCCAGTACTTC
-	TRBV30	-	TRBJ1-6	CAWKDSPNSPLHF	TGTGCCTGGAAGGACAGCCCTAATTCACCCCTCCACTTT
-	TRBV27	-	TRBJ2-1	CASSNMSPGRYSYEQFF	TGTGCCAGCAGTAATATGTCCCCGGGTAGATATAGTTATGAGCAGTTCTTC
-	TRBV5-6	TRBD2	TRBJ2-7	CASGSWTSPLRYGAEQYF	TGTGCCAGCGGGTCATGGACTAGCCCCCTGAGATACGGCGCCGAGCAGTACTTC
once	TRBV5-1	TRBD2	TRBJ2-5	CASSFGGGAGETQYF	TGCGCCAGCAGCTTCGGCGGGGGGGCCGGGGAGACCCAGTACTTC
-	TRBV10-3	TRBD2	TRBJ2-2	CAISSGTSGGAGTGELFF	TGTGCCATCAGTTCCGGGACTAGCGGGGGGGCCGGAACCGGGGAGCTGTTTTTT
-	TRBV2	-	TRBJ1-1	CASMEGGTPSLAFF	TGTGCCAGCATGGAAGGCGGGACTCCATCCTTGGCTTTCTTT
-	TRBV7-3	-	TRBJ1-2	CASSLIQGYGYTF	TGTGCCAGCAGCTTAATACAGGGCTATGGCTACACCTTC
-	TRBV2	TRBD1	TRBJ1-4	CASSSWTGGGEKLFF	TGTGCCAGCAGTTCTTGGACAGGGGGAGGCGAAAAACTGTTTTTT
-	TRBV5-1	-	TRBJ2-7	CASSLSSGEQYF	TGCGCCAGCAGCTTGTCCTCGGGGGAGCAGTACTTC
-	TRBV7-9	TRBD2	TRBJ2-3	CASSLGSGGARTDTQYF	TGTGCCAGCAGCTTAGGAAGCGGGGGGGCACGCACAGATACGCAGTATTTT
-	TRBV2	TRBD1	TRBJ1-2	CASRSLGGSGYTF	TGTGCCAGCAGATCCCTAGGGGGCTCTGGCTACACCTTC
-	TRBV29-1	TRBD2	TRBJ2-1	CSVTGLAGASHNEQFF	TGCAGCGTTACCGGACTAGCGGGGGCTAGCCACAATGAGCAGTTCTTC
once	TRBV5-6	TRBD1	TRBJ1-5	CASSSLRQGRNQPQHF	TGTGCCAGCAGCTCTCTAAGACAGGGAAGGAACCAGCCCCAGCATTTT
-	TRBV11-3	-	TRBJ2-6	CASSPRWGTGANVLTF	TGTGCCAGCAGCCCAAGGTGGGGGACAGGGGCCAACGTCCTGACTTTC
few	TRBV19	-	TRBJ1-5	CASSIAGGGNQPQHF	TGTGCCAGTAGTATTGCGGGGGGCGGCAATCAGCCCCAGCATTTT
-	TRBV5-4	TRBD2	TRBJ2-3	CASSLAVAGSTDTQYF	TGTGCCAGCAGCTTGGCCGTAGCGGGGAGCACAGATACGCAGTATTTT
-	TRBV5-1	-	TRBJ1-1	CASSLNRNREAFF	TGCGCCAGCAGCTTGAACAGGAACCGTGAAGCTTTCTTT
few	TRBV19	-	TRBJ1-5	CASSTTVTSNQPQHF	TGTGCCAGTAGCACGACAGTGACTAGCAATCAGCCCCAGCATTTT
once	TRBV4-1	-	TRBJ1-2	CASSQDLTGKYGYTF	TGCGCCAGCAGCCAAGATTTGACGGGAAAGTATGGCTACACCTTC
-	TRBV11-3	-	TRBJ2-5	CASSLRLREPQYF	TGTGCCAGCAGCCTGAGACTAAGAGAGCCCCAGTACTTC
-	TRBV12-5	TRBD2	TRBJ2-2	CASGSAGTSGDLNTGELFF	TGTGCTAGTGGTTCCGCAGGGACTAGCGGGGACCTTAACACCGGGGAGCTGTTTTTT
-	TRBV5-1	TRBD2	TRBJ2-2	CASSLGRGGASNTGELFF	TGCGCCAGCAGCCTAGGGCGCGGGGGAGCCTCGAACACCGGGGAGCTGTTTTTT
few	TRBV2	-	TRBJ2-4	CASSESGNIQYF	TGTGCCAGCAGTGAATCGGGGAACATTCAGTACTTC
-	TRBV5-6	TRBD1	TRBJ1-2	CASSSRGDGTNYGYTF	TGTGCCAGCAGCTCCAGGGGGGATGGGACTAACTATGGCTACACCTTC
-	TRBV5-6	-	TRBJ2-1	CASSRDLGYNEQFF	TGTGCCAGCAGCCGGGACTTAGGATACAATGAGCAGTTCTTC
few	TRBV13	-	TRBJ2-3	CASSPLGGLTDTQYF	TGTGCCAGCAGCCCCCTGGGGGGTCTCACAGATACGCAGTATTTT
-	TRBV27	-	TRBJ2-7	CASSLGQVYEQYF	TGTGCCAGCAGTTTGGGTCAGGTGTACGAGCAGTACTTC
-	TRBV7-8	-	TRBJ1-2	CASSSISNYGYTF	TGTGCCAGCAGCTCAATTTCTAACTATGGCTACACCTTC